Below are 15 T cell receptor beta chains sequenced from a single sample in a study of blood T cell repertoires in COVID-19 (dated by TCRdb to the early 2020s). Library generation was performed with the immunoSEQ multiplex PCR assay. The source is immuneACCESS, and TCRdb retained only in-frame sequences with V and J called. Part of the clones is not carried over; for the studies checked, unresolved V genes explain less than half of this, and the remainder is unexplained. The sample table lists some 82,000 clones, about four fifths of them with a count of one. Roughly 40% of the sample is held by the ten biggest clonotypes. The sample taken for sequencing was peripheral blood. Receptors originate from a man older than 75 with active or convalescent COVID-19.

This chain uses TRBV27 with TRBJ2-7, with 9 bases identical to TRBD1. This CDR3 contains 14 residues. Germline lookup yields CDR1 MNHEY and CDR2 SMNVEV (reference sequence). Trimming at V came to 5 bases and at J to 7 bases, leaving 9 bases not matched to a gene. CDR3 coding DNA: TGTGCCAGCAGTAGATGGGACAGGGCGGGAGAGCAGTACTTC. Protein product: CASSRWDRAGEQYF.

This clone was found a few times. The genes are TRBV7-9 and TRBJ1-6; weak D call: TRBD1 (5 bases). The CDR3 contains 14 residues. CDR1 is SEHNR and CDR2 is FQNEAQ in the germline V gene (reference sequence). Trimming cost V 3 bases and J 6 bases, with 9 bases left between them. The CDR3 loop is CASSLGGVNSPLHF. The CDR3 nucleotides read TGTGCCAGCAGCTTGGGGGGGGTTAATTCACCCCTCCACTTT.

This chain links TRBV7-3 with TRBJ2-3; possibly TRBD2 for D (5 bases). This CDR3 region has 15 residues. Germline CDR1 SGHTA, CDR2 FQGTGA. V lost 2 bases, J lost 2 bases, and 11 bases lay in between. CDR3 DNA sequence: TGTGCCAGCAGCTTAGGACTTACTAACACAGATACGCAGTATTTT. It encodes CASSLGLTNTDTQYF.

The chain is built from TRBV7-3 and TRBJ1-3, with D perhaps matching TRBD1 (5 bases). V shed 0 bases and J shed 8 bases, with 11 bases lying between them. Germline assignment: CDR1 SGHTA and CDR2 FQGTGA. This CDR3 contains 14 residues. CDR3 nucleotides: TGTGCCAGCAGCTTAACGGCCCAGGGTGACACCATATATTTT. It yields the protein CASSLTAQGDTIYF.

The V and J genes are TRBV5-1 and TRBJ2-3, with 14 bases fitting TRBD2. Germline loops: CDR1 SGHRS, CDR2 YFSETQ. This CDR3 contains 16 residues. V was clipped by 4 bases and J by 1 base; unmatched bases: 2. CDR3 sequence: CASSPGLAGGTDTQYF. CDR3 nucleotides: TGCGCCAGCAGCCCGGGACTAGCGGGAGGCACAGATACGCAGTATTTT.

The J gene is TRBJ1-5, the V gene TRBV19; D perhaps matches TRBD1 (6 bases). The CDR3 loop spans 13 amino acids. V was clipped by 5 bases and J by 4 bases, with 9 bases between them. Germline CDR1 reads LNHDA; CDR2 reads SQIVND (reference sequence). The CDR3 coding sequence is TGTGCCAGTAGTGACAGGACGAATCAGCCCCAGCATTTT. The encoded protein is CASSDRTNQPQHF. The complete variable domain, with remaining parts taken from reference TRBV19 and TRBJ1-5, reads DGGITQSPKYLFRKEGQNVTLSCEQNLNHDAMYWYRQDPGQGLRLIYYSQIVNDFQKGDIAEGYSVSREKKESFPLTVTSAQKNPTAFYLCASSDRTNQPQHFGDGTRLSIL.

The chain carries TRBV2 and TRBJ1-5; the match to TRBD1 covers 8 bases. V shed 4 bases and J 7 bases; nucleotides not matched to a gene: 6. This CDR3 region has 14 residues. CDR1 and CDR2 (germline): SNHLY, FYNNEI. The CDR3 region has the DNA TGTGCCAGCAGTGTAACGGGACAGGTGCAGCCCCAGCATTTT. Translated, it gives CASSVTGQVQPQHF.

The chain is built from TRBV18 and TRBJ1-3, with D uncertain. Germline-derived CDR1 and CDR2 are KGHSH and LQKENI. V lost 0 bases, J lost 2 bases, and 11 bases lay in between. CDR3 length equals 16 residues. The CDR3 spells CASSPPRGTPGNTIYF. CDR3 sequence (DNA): TGTGCCAGCTCACCACCCCGCGGTACTCCTGGAAACACCATATATTTT.

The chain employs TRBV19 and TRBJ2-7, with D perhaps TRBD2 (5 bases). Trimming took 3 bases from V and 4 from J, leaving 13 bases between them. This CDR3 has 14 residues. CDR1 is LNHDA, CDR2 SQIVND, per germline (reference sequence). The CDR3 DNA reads TGTGCCAGTAGTATTCGGCTAGCTGAGTACGAGCAGTACTTC. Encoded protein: CASSIRLAEYEQYF. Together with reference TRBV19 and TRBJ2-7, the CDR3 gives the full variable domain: DGGITQSPKYLFRKEGQNVTLSCEQNLNHDAMYWYRQDPGQGLRLIYYSQIVNDFQKGDIAEGYSVSREKKESFPLTVTSAQKNPTAFYLCASSIRLAEYEQYFGPGTRLTVT.

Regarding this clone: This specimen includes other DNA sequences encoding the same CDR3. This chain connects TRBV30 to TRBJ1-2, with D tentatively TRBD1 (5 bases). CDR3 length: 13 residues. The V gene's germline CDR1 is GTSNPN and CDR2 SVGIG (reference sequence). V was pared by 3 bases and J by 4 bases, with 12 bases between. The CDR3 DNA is TGTGCCTGGAGCCCTGGGGGGGGCTATGGCTACACCTTC. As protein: CAWSPGGGYGYTF.

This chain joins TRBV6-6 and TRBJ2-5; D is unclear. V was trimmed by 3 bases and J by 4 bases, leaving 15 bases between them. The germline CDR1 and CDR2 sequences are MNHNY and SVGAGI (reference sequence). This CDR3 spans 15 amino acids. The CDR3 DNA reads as TGTGCCAGCAGTTATTCGTCCACCCCGCGAGAGACCCAGTACTTC. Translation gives CASSYSSTPRETQYF.

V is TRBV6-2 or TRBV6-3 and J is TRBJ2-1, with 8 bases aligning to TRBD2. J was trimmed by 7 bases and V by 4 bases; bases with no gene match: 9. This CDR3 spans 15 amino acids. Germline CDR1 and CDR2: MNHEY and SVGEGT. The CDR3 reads CASSLPGLVSNEQFF. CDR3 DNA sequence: TGTGCCAGCAGTTTACCGGGACTAGTTTCTAATGAGCAGTTCTTC.

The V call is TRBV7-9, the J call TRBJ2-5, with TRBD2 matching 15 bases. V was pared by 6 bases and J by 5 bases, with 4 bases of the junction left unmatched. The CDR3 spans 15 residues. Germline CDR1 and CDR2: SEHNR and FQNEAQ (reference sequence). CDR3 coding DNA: TGTGCCAGCAGTGGACTAGCGGGAGGGGTGGAGACCCAGTACTTC. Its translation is CASSGLAGGVETQYF.

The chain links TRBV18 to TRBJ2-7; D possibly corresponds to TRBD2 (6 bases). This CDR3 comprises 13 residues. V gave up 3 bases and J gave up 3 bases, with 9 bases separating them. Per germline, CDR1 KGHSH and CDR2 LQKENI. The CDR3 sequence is CASSPRRGYEQYF. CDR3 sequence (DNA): TGTGCCAGCTCACCGAGGAGGGGCTACGAGCAGTACTTC.

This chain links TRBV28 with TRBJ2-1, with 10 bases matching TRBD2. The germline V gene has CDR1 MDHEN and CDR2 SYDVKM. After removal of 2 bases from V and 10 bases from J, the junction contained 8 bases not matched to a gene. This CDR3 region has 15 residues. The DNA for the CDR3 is TGTGCCAGCAGTTTACCTAGCGGGAGTGTTGGGGAGCAGTTCTTC. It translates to CASSLPSGSVGEQFF.